Listed below are T cell receptor delta chains from one sample, sequenced in a study of Vδ1+ human thymocytes. TCRdb re-called clones from the multiplex PCR reads using CATT. In the table there are about 75,000 delta-chain clones, more than 30% of which are singletons. Sequenced: Vdelta1+ gamma-delta thymocytes from the thymus. Receptors were obtained from a boy under two years old who had congenital heart surgery. The CDR3 runs from the conserved cysteine through the conserved F or W. Each record gives: clone size, V gene, J gene, CDR3 protein. Clone size is not always given. Where it is, it says once, few, many or a class for expanded clones.

>NA|TRDV1|TRDJ1
CALGELSSWTGVILYTDKLIF
>few|TRDV1|TRDJ1
CALGELEASYRDPTGASCDKLIF
>NA|TRDV1|TRDJ1
CALGELCPPVADKLIF
>many|TRDV2|TRDJ1
CACVLLGDKYTDKLIF
>NA|TRDV1|TRDJ1
CALPPFGRLISRKLNWGMSQLIF
>NA|TRDV1|TRDJ1
CALGECLFKRAVLGDLTTGKLIF
>few|TRDV1|TRDJ1
CALGDSWGMPEGYGNLCMSLDKLIF
>few|TRDV1|TRDJ1
CALGELYSWEYKLIF
>once|TRDV1|TRDJ1
CALGIRGYTDKLIF
>NA|TRDV1|TRDJ1
CALGDEAPALGGWGIVTDKLIF
>NA|TRDV1|TRDJ1
CALGELVLGLDTLGDNGTDKLIF
>NA|TRDV1|TRDJ1
CALGESVLTFLPSSVAPWADKLIF
>NA|TRDV1|TRDJ1
CALGEVYTGGYEGPDKLIF
>NA|TRDV1|TRDJ1
CALGERPVLGDPDKLIF
>NA|TRDV1|TRDJ1
CALGELGGGSLGRPPELIF
>NA|TRDV1|TRDJ1
CALGDKVSYLWGIPTYTDKLIF
>NA|TRDV1|TRDJ1
CALGARGPYWGIRTDKLIF
>NA|TRDV1|TRDJ1
CALGDTSYWGIRADKLIF
>few|TRDV1|TRDJ1
CALGEPWIHTDKLIF
>few|TRDV1|TRDJ1
CALGELVWGISSTDKLIF
>NA|TRDV1|TRDJ1
CALGDPFRGGGLIF
>NA|TRDV1|TRDJ1
CALGSKQTIVPTRYCTDKLIF
>NA|TRDV1|TRDJ1
CALGEPLGRAGETDKLIF
>NA|TRDV1|TRDJ1
CALGACIVLGDTTDKLIF
>few|TRDV1|TRDJ1
CALGENSAGDPWVKYTDKLIF
>NA|TRDV1|TRDJ1
CALGGLLPTVDTTDKLIF
>few|TRDV1|TRDJ1
CALGELGGYWGIKDTDKLIF
>NA|TRDV1|TRDJ1
CALGEPSYPDRGGYAKLIF
>NA|TRDV2|TRDJ1
CACATGESWGIPPDKLIF
>NA|TRDV1|TRDJ1
CALGELLKFFPNPYTDKLIF
>few|TRDV1|TRDJ1
CALGGNFHPKLIF
>once|TRDV1|TRDJ1
CALGEQTTPYTDKLIF
>once|TRDV1|TRDJ1
CALGELRCNGLTHDKLIF
>NA|TRDV1|TRDJ1
CALGDLTLPTSCPTDKLIF
>NA|TRDV1|TRDJ1
CALGERVELPGYWGIAGDKLIF
>NA|TRDV1|TRDJ1
CALGETFELGILTDKLIF
>few|TRDV1|TRDJ1
CALGEGDTESYTDKLIF
>NA|TRDV1|TRDJ1
CALGNRHYSDWGYALHGKLIF
>NA|TRDV1|TRDJ1
CALGSRNLRWGICRIKASYTDKLIF